Listed below are T cell receptor beta chains from one sample, sequenced in a study of T-cell memory formation after mild COVID-19. One entry per CDR3 protein, called by TCRdb with MiXCR from the 5' RACE reads. This table holds 300,000 to 350,000 distinct CDR3 sequences, roughly an eighth found once. The sample consisted of PBMCs or a T cell subset sorted from them (not recorded which). Receptors were obtained from a man between 18 and 29 years old who had mild COVID-19 (a few samples of this study predate the infection). Cell type and time point are not known. CDR3s include the opening cysteine and the closing phenylalanine or tryptophan. Fields, in order: D gene, V gene, clone size, J gene, CDR3 protein, CDR3 DNA. The D gene is left open where the match is weak. Clone size is not always given. Where it is, it says once, few, many or a class for expanded clones.

>TRBD1|TRBV7-9|few|TRBJ2-5
CASSGTTGWETQYF
TGTGCCAGCAGCGGGACGACAGGGTGGGAGACCCAGTACTTC
>TRBD2|TRBV5-1|.|TRBJ2-5
CASSVPGTSWETQYF
TGCGCCAGCAGCGTACCCGGGACTAGCTGGGAGACCCAGTACTTC
>.|TRBV10-3|few|TRBJ2-3
CAISESIGSPDTQYF
TGTGCCATCAGTGAGTCGATCGGGTCGCCAGATACGCAGTATTTT
>TRBD1|TRBV6-5|few|TRBJ1-4
CASSYVGLGTGDEKLFF
TGTGCCAGCAGTTATGTAGGATTAGGGACAGGGGATGAAAAACTGTTTTTT
>.|TRBV28|.|TRBJ1-5
CASRGGPDQPQHF
TGTGCCAGCAGAGGAGGGCCAGATCAGCCCCAGCATTTT
>TRBD1|TRBV2|once|TRBJ2-2
CASSKDRVVNTGELFF
TGTGCCAGCAGTAAGGACAGGGTGGTGAACACCGGGGAGCTGTTTTTT
>.|TRBV7-2|few|TRBJ2-7
CASSNSGLGQYF
TGTGCCAGCAGCAACAGTGGTCTCGGGCAGTACTTC
>.|TRBV7-2|few|TRBJ2-5
CASSSGTVRRTQYF
TGTGCCAGCAGTTCTGGGACTGTCCGTCGGACCCAGTACTTC
>TRBD1|TRBV6-5|.|TRBJ1-2
CASSSPDRGQRGYTF
TGTGCCAGCAGCAGCCCGGACAGGGGGCAGCGCGGCTACACCTTC
>.|TRBV20-1|few|TRBJ2-6
CSARTMSQDPHSGANVLTF
TGCAGTGCTAGAACCATGAGCCAGGACCCCCACTCTGGGGCCAACGTCCTGACTTTC
>TRBD1|TRBV4-3|.|TRBJ1-2
CASSPRRFRGPNYGYTF
TGCGCCAGCAGCCCCCGACGGTTCAGGGGGCCGAACTATGGCTACACCTTC
>TRBD2|TRBV11-3|.|TRBJ2-5
CASSSHPLAGEETQYF
TGTGCCAGCAGCTCTCACCCACTAGCGGGAGAAGAGACCCAGTACTTC
>.|TRBV5-1|.|TRBJ1-1
CASSLAGGLTEAFF
TGCGCCAGCAGCTTGGCTGGGGGACTCACTGAAGCTTTCTTT
>TRBD2|TRBV5-1|.|TRBJ2-5
CASSAGGVQETQYF
TGCGCCAGCAGCGCCGGGGGGGTCCAAGAGACCCAGTACTTC
>TRBD1|TRBV11-2|few|TRBJ1-5
CASSLGDRVEGNQPQHF
TGTGCCAGCAGCTTAGGGGACAGGGTAGAGGGCAATCAGCCCCAGCATTTT
>.|TRBV20-1|few|TRBJ1-2
CSAKRGGYGYTF
TGCAGTGCCAAGCGGGGGGGTTATGGCTACACCTTC
>.|TRBV7-2|many|TRBJ2-3
CASSSSLGPDTQYF
TGTGCCAGCAGCTCAAGTCTAGGTCCAGATACGCAGTATTTT
>.|TRBV5-1|few|TRBJ1-2
CASSLTTTNYGYTF
TGCGCCAGCAGCTTGACAACCACTAACTATGGCTACACCTTC
>TRBD2|TRBV29-1|many|TRBJ2-3
CSVGGTSGSLYGIRYF
TGCAGCGTTGGGGGTACTAGCGGGTCCCTTTATGGCATCCGGTATTTT
>.|TRBV6-5|many|TRBJ2-3
CASSYDEKDTQYF
TGTGCCAGCAGTTACGATGAGAAGGATACGCAGTATTTT
>TRBD1|TRBV11-2|few|TRBJ2-7
CASSSPGEGAMGEQYF
TGTGCCAGCAGCTCGCCGGGCGAGGGGGCGATGGGAGAGCAGTACTTC
>.|TRBV6-2/TRBV6-3|.|TRBJ1-5
CASSYDTPDGGNQPQHF
TGTGCCAGCAGTTACGATACTCCGGACGGGGGCAATCAGCCCCAGCATTTT
>.|TRBV5-1|.|TRBJ2-1
CASSEGGTGVYNEQFF
TGCGCCAGCAGCGAGGGCGGGACCGGAGTCTACAATGAGCAGTTCTTC
>TRBD2|TRBV7-8|few|TRBJ2-3
CASSLRLAVETDTQYF
TGTGCCAGCAGCTTAAGGCTAGCGGTTGAGACAGATACGCAGTATTTT
>.|TRBV12-3/TRBV12-4|few|TRBJ1-1
CASSLGGSTEKAFF
TGTGCCAGCAGTTTGGGGGGCTCGACGGAGAAAGCTTTCTTT
>.|TRBV20-1|few|TRBJ1-1
CSAQWSNTNTEAFF
TGCAGTGCACAGTGGAGTAACACGAACACTGAAGCTTTCTTT
>TRBD1|TRBV10-3|few|TRBJ1-1
CAISDPGTENTEAFF
TGTGCCATCAGTGACCCCGGGACAGAGAACACTGAAGCTTTCTTT
>TRBD1|TRBV5-1|.|TRBJ2-3
CASSLFQTGSTDTQYF
TGCGCCAGCAGCTTGTTCCAGACAGGGAGCACAGATACGCAGTATTTT
>TRBD1|TRBV7-9|.|TRBJ1-2
CASSSREGAPSGYTF
TGTGCCAGCAGCTCCCGAGAGGGGGCCCCCTCTGGCTACACCTTC
>TRBD1|TRBV7-8|few|TRBJ2-7
CASSLRDRLYYEQYF
TGTGCCAGCAGCTTAAGGGACAGACTCTACTACGAGCAGTACTTC
>TRBD1|TRBV15|.|TRBJ1-1
CATSQGADTEAFF
TGTGCCACCAGTCAGGGGGCGGACACTGAAGCTTTCTTT